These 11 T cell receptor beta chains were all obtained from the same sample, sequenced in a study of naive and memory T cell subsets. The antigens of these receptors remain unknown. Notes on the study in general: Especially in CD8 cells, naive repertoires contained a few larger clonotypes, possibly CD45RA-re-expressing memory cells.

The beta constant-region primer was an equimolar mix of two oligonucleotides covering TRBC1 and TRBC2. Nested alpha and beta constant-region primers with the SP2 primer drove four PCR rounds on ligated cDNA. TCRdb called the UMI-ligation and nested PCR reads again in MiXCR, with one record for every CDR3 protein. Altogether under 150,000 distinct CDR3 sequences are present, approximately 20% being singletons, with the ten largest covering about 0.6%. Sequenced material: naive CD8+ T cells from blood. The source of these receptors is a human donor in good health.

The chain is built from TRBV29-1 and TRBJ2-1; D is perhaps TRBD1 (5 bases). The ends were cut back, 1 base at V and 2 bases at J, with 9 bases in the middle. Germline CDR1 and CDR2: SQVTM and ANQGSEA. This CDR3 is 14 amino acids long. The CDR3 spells CSVEVDRPYNEQFF. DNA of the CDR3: TGCAGCGTTGAAGTAGACAGACCCTACAATGAGCAGTTCTTC.

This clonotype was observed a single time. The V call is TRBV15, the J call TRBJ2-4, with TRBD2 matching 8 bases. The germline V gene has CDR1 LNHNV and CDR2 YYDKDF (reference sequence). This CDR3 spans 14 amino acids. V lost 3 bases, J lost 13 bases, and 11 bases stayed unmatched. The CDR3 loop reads CATSSDTLREGQYF. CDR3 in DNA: TGTGCCACCAGCAGTGACACCTTACGGGAGGGACAGTACTTC.

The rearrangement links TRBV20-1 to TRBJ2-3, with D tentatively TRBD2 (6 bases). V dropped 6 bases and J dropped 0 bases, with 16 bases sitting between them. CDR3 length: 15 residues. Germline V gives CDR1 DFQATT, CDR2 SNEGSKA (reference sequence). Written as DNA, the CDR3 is TGCAGTGCAATCCCGGGAGACACTAGCACAGATACGCAGTATTTT. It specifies CSAIPGDTSTDTQYF.

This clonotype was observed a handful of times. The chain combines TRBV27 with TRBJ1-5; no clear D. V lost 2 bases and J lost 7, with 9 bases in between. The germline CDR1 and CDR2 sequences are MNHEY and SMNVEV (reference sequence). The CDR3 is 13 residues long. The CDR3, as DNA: TGTGCCAGCAGTTTAGGAGTAAAGCAGCCCCAGCATTTT. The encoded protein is CASSLGVKQPQHF.

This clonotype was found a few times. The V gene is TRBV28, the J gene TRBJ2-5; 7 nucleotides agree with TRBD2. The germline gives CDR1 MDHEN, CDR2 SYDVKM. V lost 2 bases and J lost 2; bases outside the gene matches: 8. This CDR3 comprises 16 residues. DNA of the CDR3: TGTGCCAGCAGTTTAGATACGGGAGGCTTACAAGAGACCCAGTACTTC. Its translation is CASSLDTGGLQETQYF.

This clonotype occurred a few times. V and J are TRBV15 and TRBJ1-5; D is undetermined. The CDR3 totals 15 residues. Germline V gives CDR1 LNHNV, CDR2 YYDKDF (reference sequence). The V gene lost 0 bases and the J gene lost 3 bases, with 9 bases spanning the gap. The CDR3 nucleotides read TGTGCCACCAGCAGAGATGGAGAGAACAATCAGCCCCAGCATTTT. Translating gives CATSRDGENNQPQHF.

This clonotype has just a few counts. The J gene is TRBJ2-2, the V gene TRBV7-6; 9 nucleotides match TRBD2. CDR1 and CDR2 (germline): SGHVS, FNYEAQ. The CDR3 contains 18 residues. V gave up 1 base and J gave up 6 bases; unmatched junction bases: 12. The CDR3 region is CASSLDEPFAGGAGELFF. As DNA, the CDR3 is TGTGCCAGCAGCTTAGATGAGCCCTTTGCGGGAGGGGCCGGGGAGCTGTTTTTT.

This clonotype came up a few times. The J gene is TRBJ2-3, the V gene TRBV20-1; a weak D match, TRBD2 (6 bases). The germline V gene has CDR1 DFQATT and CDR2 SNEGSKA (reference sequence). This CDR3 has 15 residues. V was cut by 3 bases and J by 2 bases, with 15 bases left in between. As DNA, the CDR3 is TGCAGTGCTAGTGGGGAGGCAGGGATCACAGATACGCAGTATTTT. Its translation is CSASGEAGITDTQYF.

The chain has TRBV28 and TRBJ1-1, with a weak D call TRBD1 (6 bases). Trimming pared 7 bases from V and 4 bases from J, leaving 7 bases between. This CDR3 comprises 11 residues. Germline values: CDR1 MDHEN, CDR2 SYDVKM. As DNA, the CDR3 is TGTGCCAGCAACAGGGTCACTGAAGCTTTCTTT. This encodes CASNRVTEAFF. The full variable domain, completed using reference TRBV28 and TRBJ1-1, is DVKVTQSSRYLVKRTGEKVFLECVQDMDHENMFWYRQDPGLGLRLIYFSYDVKMKEKGDIPEGYSVSREKKERFSLILESASTNQTSMYLCASNRVTEAFFGQGTRLTVV.

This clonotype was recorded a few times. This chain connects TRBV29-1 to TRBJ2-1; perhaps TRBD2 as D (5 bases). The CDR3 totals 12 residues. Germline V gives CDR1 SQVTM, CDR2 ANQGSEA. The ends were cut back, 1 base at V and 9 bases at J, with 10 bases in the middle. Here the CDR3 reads CSVEGAGGEQFF. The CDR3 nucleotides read TGCAGCGTTGAAGGGGCGGGCGGTGAGCAGTTCTTC.

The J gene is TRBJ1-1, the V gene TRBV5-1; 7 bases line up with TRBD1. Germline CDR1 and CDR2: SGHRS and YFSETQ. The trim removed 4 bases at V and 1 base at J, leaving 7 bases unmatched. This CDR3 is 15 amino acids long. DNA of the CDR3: TGCGCCAGCAGCGCTACCGGGACAGAGAACACTGAAGCTTTCTTT. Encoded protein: CASSATGTENTEAFF.